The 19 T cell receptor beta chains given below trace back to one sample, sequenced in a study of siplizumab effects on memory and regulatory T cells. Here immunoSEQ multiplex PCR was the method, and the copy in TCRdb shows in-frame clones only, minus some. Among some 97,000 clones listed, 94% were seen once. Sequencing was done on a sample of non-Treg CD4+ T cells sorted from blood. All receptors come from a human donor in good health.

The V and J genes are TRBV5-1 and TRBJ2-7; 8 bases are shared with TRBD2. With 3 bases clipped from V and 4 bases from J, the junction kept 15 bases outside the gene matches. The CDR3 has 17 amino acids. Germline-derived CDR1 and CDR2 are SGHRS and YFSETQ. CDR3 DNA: TGCGCCAGCAGCTCGGTTCCCTTAGCGGGACAACCTTACGAGCAGTACTTC. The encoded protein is CASSSVPLAGQPYEQYF.

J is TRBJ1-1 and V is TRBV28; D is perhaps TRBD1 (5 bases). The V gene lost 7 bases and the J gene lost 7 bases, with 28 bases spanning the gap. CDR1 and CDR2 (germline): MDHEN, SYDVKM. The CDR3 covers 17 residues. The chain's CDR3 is CASTPPYGKTGQGEAFF. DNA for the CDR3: TGTGCCAGCACTCCCCCGTATGGTAAGACCGGGCAGGGTGAAGCTTTCTTT.

The CDR3 region has the DNA TGTGCCAGCAAAATCTCAGGGCCCTCCTACAATGAGCAGTTCTTC. It translates to CASKISGPSYNEQFF. The chain has TRBV2 and TRBJ2-1; D perhaps matches TRBD1 (5 bases). Germline CDR1 SNHLY, CDR2 FYNNEI. CDR3 length: 15 residues. V lost 7 bases, J lost 0 bases, and 13 bases lay in between.

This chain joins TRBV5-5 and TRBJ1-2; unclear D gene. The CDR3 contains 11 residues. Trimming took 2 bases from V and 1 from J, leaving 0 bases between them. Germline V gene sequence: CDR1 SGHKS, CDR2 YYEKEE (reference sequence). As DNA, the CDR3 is TGTGCCAGCAGCTTTAACTATGGCTACACCTTC. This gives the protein CASSFNYGYTF. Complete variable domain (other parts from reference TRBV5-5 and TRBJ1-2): DAGVTQSPTHLIKTRGQQVTLRCSPISGHKSVSWYQQVLGQGPQFIFQYYEKEERGRGNFPDRFSARQFPNYSSELNVNALLLGDSALYLCASSFNYGYTFGSGTRLTVV.

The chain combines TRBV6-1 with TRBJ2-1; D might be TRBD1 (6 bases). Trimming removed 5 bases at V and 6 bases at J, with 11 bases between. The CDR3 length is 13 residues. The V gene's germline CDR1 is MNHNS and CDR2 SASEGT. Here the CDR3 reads CASSWEGGNEQFF. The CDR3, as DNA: TGTGCCAGCAGTTGGGAAGGGGGCAATGAGCAGTTCTTC.

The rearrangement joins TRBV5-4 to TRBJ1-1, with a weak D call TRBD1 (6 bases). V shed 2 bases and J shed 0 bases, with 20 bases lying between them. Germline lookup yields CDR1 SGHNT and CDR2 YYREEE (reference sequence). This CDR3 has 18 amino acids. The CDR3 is CASSFLSVDRDMNTEAFF. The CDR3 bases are TGTGCCAGCAGCTTCCTGTCTGTGGACAGAGACATGAACACTGAAGCTTTCTTT.

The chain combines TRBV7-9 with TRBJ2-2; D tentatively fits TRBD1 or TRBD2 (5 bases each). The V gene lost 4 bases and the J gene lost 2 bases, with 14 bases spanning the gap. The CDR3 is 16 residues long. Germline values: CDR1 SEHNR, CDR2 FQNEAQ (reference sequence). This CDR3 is CASSSPGRKNTGELFF. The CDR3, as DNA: TGTGCCAGCAGCTCCCCGGGACGGAAAAACACCGGGGAGCTGTTTTTT.

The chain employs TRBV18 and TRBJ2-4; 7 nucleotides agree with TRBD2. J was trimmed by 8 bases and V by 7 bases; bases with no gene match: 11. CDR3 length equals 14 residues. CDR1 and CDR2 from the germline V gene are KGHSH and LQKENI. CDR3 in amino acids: CASCSAGSLDIQYF. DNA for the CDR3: TGTGCCAGCTGCTCAGCGGGGTCGTTGGACATTCAGTACTTC.

CDR3 nucleotide sequence: TGCGCCAGCAGCTCTACTAGCGGGAGGAGCGACGGGGGGGAGCAGTTCTTC. Its protein is CASSSTSGRSDGGEQFF. This chain links TRBV4-1 with TRBJ2-1; TRBD2 matches at 12 bases. The length of the CDR3 is 17 residues. Germline-derived CDR1 and CDR2 are MGHRA and YSYEKL. With V trimmed by 5 bases and J by 10 bases, 15 bases remained unmatched.

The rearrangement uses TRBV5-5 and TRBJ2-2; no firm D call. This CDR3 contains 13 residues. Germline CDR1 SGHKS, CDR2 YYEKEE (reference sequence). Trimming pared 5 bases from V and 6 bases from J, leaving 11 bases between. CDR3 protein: CASRLDRSGELFF. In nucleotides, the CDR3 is TGTGCCAGCAGACTGGACCGATCCGGGGAGCTGTTTTTT.

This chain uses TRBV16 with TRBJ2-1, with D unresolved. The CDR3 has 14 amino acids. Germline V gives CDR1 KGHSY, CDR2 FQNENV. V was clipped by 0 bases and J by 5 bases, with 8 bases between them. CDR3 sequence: CASSQSRENNEQFF. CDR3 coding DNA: TGTGCCAGCAGCCAATCCCGTGAAAACAATGAGCAGTTCTTC.

The CDR3 bases are TGCAGTGCTAGAGATTTTGAAGCTTTCTTT. Translating it yields CSARDFEAFF. The chain combines TRBV20-1 with TRBJ1-1; D is undetermined. The CDR3 loop spans 10 amino acids. Germline V gene sequence: CDR1 DFQATT, CDR2 SNEGSKA (reference sequence). V was shortened by 0 bases and J by 7 bases, with 3 bases between the two germline ends.

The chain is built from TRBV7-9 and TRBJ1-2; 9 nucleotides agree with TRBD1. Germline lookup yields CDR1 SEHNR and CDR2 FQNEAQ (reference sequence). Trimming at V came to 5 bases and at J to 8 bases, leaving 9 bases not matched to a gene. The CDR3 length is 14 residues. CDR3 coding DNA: TGTGCCAGCAGCACCGGGACAGGGACGGGAGGCTACACCTTC. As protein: CASSTGTGTGGYTF. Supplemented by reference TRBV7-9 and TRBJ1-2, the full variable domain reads DTGVSQNPRHKITKRGQNVTFRCDPISEHNRLYWYRQTLGQGPEFLTYFQNEAQLEKSRLLSDRFSAERPKGSFSTLEIQRTEQGDSAMYLCASSTGTGTGGYTFGSGTRLTVV.

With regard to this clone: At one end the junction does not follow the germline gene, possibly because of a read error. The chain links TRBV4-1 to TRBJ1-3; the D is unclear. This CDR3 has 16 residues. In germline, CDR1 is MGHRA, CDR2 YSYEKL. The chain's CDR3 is CASSQNDGSSENTIYF. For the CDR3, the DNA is TGCGCCAGCAGCCAAAATGACGGGAGCTCTGAAAACACCATATATTTT.

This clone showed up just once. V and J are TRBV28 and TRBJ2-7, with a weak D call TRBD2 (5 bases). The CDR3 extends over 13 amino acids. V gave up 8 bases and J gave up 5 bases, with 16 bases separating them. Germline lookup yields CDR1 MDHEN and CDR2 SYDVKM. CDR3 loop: CASQLGNSNEQYF. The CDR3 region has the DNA TGTGCCAGCCAACTCGGGAATTCGAACGAGCAGTACTTC. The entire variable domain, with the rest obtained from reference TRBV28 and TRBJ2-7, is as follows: DVKVTQSSRYLVKRTGEKVFLECVQDMDHENMFWYRQDPGLGLRLIYFSYDVKMKEKGDIPEGYSVSREKKERFSLILESASTNQTSMYLCASQLGNSNEQYFGPGTRLTVT.

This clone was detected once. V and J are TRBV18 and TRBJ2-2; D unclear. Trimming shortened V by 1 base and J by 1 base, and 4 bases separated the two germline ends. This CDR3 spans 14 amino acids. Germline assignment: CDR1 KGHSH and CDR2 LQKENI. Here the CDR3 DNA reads TGTGCCAGCTCACCACGGGGGAACACCGGGGAGCTGTTTTTT. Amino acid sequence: CASSPRGNTGELFF.

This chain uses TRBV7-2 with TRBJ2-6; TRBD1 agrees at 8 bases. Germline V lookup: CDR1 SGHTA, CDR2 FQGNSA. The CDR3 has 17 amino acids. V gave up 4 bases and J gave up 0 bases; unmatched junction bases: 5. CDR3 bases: TGTGCCAGCAGCTATGGACAGGGCTTCTCTGGGGCCAACGTCCTGACTTTC. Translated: CASSYGQGFSGANVLTF.

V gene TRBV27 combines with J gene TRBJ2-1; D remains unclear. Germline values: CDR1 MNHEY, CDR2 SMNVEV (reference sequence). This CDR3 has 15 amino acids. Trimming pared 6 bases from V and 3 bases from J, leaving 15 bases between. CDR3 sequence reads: CASRDDTEFYNEQFF. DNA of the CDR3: TGTGCCAGCAGGGATGACACAGAATTCTACAATGAGCAGTTCTTC.

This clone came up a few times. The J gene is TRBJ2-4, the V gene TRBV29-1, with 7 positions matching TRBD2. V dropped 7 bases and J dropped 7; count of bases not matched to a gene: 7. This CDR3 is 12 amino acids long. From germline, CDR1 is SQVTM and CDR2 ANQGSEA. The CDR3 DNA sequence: TGCAGCGGGTGGGTCGGGGGGAACATTCAGTACTTC. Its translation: CSGWVGGNIQYF.